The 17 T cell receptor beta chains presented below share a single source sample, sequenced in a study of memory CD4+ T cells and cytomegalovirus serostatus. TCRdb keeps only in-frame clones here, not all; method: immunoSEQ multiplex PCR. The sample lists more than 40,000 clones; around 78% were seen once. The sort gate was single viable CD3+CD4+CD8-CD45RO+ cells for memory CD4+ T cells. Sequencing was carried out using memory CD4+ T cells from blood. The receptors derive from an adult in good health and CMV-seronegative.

This chain's CDR3 is CASSPSRGAGVETQYF. The DNA for the CDR3 is TGTGCCAGCAGTCCCTCGCGGGGAGCCGGCGTTGAGACCCAGTACTTC. The chain joins TRBV28 to TRBJ2-5, with D perhaps matching TRBD2 (6 bases). The CDR3 covers 16 residues. Germline V CDR1 and CDR2: MDHEN, SYDVKM. The V end was cut by 5 bases, the J end by 5 bases, with 21 bases between. The variable domain in full, completed from reference TRBV28 and TRBJ2-5, reads DVKVTQSSRYLVKRTGEKVFLECVQDMDHENMFWYRQDPGLGLRLIYFSYDVKMKEKGDIPEGYSVSREKKERFSLILESASTNQTSMYLCASSPSRGAGVETQYFGPGTRLLVL.

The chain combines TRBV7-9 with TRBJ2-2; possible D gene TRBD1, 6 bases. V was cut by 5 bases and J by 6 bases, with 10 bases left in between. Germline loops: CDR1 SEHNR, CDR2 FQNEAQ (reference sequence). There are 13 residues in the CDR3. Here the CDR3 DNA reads TGTGCCAGCAGCGCCACAGGGCCCGGGGAGCTGTTTTTT. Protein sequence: CASSATGPGELFF.

CDR3 nucleotide sequence: TGTGCCAGCAGTTACCAAGAGGGGTACGAGCAGTACTTC. Encoded protein: CASSYQEGYEQYF. The rearrangement uses TRBV6-5 and TRBJ2-7, with D tentatively TRBD1 or TRBD2 (5 bases each). The CDR3 is 13 amino acids. CDR1 and CDR2 from the germline V gene are MNHEY and SVGAGI. V dropped 2 bases and J dropped 4 bases, with 9 bases sitting between them.

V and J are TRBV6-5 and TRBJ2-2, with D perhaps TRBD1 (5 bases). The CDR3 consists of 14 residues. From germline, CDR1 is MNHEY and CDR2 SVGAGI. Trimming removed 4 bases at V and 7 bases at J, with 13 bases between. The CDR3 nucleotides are TGTGCCAGCAGTTCCCATAGGGGCATCGGGGAGCTGTTTTTT. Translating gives CASSSHRGIGELFF.

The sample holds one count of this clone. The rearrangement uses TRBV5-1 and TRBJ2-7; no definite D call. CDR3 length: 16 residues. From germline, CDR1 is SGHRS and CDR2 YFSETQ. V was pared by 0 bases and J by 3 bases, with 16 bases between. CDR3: CASSLVGQLHGYEQYF. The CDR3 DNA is TGCGCCAGCAGCTTGGTTGGGCAGTTACATGGCTACGAGCAGTACTTC.

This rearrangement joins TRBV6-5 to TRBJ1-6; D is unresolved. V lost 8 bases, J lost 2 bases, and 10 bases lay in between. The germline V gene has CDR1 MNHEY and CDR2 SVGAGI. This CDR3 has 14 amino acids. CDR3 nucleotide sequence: TGTGCCAGCCGCCGGTCCGCCTATAATTCACCCCTCCACTTT. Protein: CASRRSAYNSPLHF.

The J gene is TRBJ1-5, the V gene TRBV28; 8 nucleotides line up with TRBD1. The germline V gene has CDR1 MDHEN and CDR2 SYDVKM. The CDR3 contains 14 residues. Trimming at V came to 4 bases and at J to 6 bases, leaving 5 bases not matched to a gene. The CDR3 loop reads CASSWRQGSQPQHF. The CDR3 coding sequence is TGTGCCAGCAGTTGGCGACAGGGGAGTCAGCCCCAGCATTTT.

CDR3 DNA: TGCAGCGGGCCTAGCGGGAGTGATAATGAGCAGTTCTTC. Residues: CSGPSGSDNEQFF. This sequence joins TRBV29-1 and TRBJ2-1; 10 nucleotides align to TRBD2. Per germline, CDR1 SQVTM and CDR2 ANQGSEA. After removal of 7 bases from V and 7 bases from J, the junction contained 7 bases not matched to a gene. This CDR3 is 13 amino acids long.

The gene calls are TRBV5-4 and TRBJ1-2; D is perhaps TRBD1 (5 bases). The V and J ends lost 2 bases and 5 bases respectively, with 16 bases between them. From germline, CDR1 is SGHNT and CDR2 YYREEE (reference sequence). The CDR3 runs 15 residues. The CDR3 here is CASSFNGGGDYGYTF. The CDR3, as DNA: TGTGCCAGCAGCTTTAATGGGGGAGGAGATTATGGCTACACCTTC.

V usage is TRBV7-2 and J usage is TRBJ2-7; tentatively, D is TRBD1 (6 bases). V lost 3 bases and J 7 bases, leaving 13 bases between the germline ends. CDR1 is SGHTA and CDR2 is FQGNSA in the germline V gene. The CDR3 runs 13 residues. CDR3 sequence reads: CASSLQGMGEQYF. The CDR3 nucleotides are TGTGCCAGCAGCTTGCAGGGGATGGGAGAGCAGTACTTC.

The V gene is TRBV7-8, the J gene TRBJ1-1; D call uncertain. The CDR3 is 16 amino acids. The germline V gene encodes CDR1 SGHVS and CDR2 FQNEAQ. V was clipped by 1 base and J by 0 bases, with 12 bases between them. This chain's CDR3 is CASSLVHTAMNTEAFF. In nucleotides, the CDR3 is TGTGCCAGCAGCTTAGTCCACACGGCGATGAACACTGAAGCTTTCTTT.

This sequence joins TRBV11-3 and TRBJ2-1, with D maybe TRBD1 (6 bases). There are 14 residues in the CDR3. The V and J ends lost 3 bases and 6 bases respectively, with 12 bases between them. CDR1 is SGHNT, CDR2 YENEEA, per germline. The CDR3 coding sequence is TGTGCCAGCAGCTTTTATGCAGGGGCCAATGAGCAGTTCTTC. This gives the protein CASSFYAGANEQFF.

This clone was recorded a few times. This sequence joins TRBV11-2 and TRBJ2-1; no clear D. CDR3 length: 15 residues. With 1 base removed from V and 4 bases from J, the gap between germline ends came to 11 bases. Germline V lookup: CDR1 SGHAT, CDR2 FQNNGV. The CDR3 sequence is CASSLGSGGYNEQFF. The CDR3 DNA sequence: TGTGCCAGCAGCTTAGGGTCAGGCGGATACAATGAGCAGTTCTTC.

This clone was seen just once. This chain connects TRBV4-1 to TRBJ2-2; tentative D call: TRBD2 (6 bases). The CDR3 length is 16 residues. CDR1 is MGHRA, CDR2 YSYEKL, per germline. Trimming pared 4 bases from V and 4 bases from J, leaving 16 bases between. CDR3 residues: CASSLMASESTGELFF. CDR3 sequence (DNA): TGCGCCAGCAGCCTAATGGCTAGCGAGTCCACCGGGGAGCTGTTTTTT.

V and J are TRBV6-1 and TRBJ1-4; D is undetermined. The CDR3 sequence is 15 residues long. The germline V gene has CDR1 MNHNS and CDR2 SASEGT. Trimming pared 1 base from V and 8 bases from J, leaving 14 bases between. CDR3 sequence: CASSEDPSPEEKLFF. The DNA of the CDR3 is TGTGCCAGCAGTGAAGACCCCTCCCCAGAGGAAAAACTGTTTTTT.

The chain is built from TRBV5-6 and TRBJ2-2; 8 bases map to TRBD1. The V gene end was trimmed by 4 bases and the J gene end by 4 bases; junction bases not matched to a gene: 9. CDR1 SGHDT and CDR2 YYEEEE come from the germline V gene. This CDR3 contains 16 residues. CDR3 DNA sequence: TGTGCCAGCAGCCTAGTTGACAGGGGTGGCACCGGGGAGCTGTTTTTT. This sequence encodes CASSLVDRGGTGELFF.

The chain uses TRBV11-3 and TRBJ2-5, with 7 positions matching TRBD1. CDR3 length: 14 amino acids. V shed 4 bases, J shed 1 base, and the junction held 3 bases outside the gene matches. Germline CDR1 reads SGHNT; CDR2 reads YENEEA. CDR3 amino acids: CASSSRGTQETQYF. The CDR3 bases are TGTGCCAGCAGCTCCAGGGGGACCCAAGAGACCCAGTACTTC.